The clone carrying this T cell receptor beta chain was observed many times. The source of the sample is a study of prognosis after radiotherapy for stage I lung cancer. Across the whole study: Squamous cell carcinoma affected six or seven patients, adenocarcinoma around 12.

The CDR3 has 16 amino acids. CDR1 MGHRA and CDR2 YSYEKL come from the germline V gene. V was clipped by 5 bases and J by 6 bases; unmatched bases: 13. Multiplex PCR in two rounds served to amplify TCR beta CDR3 from genomic DNA. With primers specific to each TRBV and TRBJ gene, the first-round PCR was performed. As the PCR entered its second round, universal primers were used. MiXCR was run by TCRdb on the multiplex PCR reads, yielding one entry per CDR3 protein. The repertoire holds approximately 25,000 distinct CDR3 sequences, under 60% seen once, with more than 13% in the top ten. The sequence came from a donor at least 50 years old with non-small cell lung cancer. The V call is TRBV4-1, the J call TRBJ2-1; 7 bases fit TRBD2. The specimen was PBMCs, collected before or after stereotactic body radiation therapy (not recorded which). This CDR3 reads CASSNLPGSSGNEQFF. CDR3 nucleotide sequence: TGCGCCAGCAGCAACCTTCCCGGGTCTAGCGGCAATGAGCAGTTCTTC.